The next 25 T cell receptor beta chains were all read from a single sample in a study of Graves' ophthalmopathy and Graves' hyperthyroidism. The study amplified TCR beta CDR3 regions using RNA transcripts. An opening RT-PCR round employed HTBI primers and preceded a second-round multiplex PCR. TCRdb used MiXCR to reprocess the multiplex PCR reads, holding one entry per CDR3 protein. The sample has 170,000 or so distinct CDR3 sequences, around two fifths seen once; the top ten hold 5.8%. What was sequenced was peripheral blood. The receptors shown here come from a middle-aged woman with Graves' ophthalmopathy.

This clonotype was counted at least ten times. The chain uses TRBV4-2 and TRBJ2-7; the D gene could be TRBD1 or TRBD2 (6 bases each). The CDR3 loop spans 15 amino acids. V lost 2 bases and J 0 bases, leaving 11 bases between the germline ends. Germline V gene data show CDR1 as LGHNA and CDR2 as YNFKEQ. CDR3 residues: CASSQKEGGSYEQYF. Here the CDR3 DNA reads TGTGCCAGCAGCCAAAAAGAGGGGGGCTCCTACGAGCAGTACTTC.

This clonotype was seen ten or more times. The V and J genes are TRBV18 and TRBJ2-5, with 7 bases matching TRBD2. This CDR3 region has 14 residues. Germline V gene data show CDR1 as KGHSH and CDR2 as LQKENI. Trimming at V came to 0 bases and at J to 5 bases, leaving 3 bases not matched to a gene. The CDR3 DNA reads TGTGCCAGCTCACCACCGTCGGGAGGTGAGACCCAGTACTTC. This encodes CASSPPSGGETQYF.

This clonotype was observed a handful of times. CDR3 amino acids: CASRPQGIETQYF. CDR3 bases: TGTGCCAGCAGGCCACAGGGGATAGAGACCCAGTACTTC. V and J are TRBV6-1 and TRBJ2-5, with TRBD1 matching over 7 bases. The CDR3 totals 13 residues. CDR1 and CDR2 (germline): MNHNS, SASEGT. With V trimmed by 6 bases and J by 4 bases, 5 bases remained unmatched.

There are many counts of this clonotype. The J gene is TRBJ1-2, the V gene TRBV6-5; the match to TRBD1 covers 7 bases. CDR3 length equals 13 residues. The germline V gene encodes CDR1 MNHEY and CDR2 SVGAGI. V lost 7 bases to trimming and J lost 3 bases; unmatched junction nucleotides: 5. CDR3 loop: CASKRQGHYGYTF. CDR3 DNA: TGTGCCAGCAAGAGACAGGGACACTATGGCTACACCTTC.

This clonotype was recorded at least ten times. This chain connects TRBV7-2 to TRBJ2-2, with 10 bases identical to TRBD1. Germline lookup yields CDR1 SGHTA and CDR2 FQGNSA. The CDR3 is made up of 15 amino acids. V was pared by 5 bases and J by 7 bases, with 7 bases of the junction left unmatched. The CDR3 reads CASSLDRGRNGELFF. The CDR3 DNA is TGTGCCAGCAGCCTGGACAGGGGGAGAAACGGGGAGCTGTTTTTT.

This clonotype appeared many times. The chain combines TRBV12-3 or TRBV12-4 with TRBJ1-6; 7 bases match TRBD1. The CDR3 has 15 amino acids. After removal of 7 bases from V and 9 bases from J, the junction contained 12 bases not matched to a gene. The CDR3, as DNA: TGTGCCAGCACCCCAGACAGGGCGGAGGGTTCACCCCTCCACTTT. Its protein product is CASTPDRAEGSPLHF.

This clonotype showed up many times. The J gene is TRBJ1-1, the V gene TRBV6-2 or TRBV6-3; TRBD1 is a possible D gene (5 bases). This CDR3 has 11 amino acids. V shed 7 bases and J shed 8 bases, with 11 bases lying between them. CDR1 MNHEY and CDR2 SVGEGT come from the germline V gene. DNA for the CDR3: TGTGCCAGCAATCGGGACGGCGAAGCTTTCTTT. It is translated as CASNRDGEAFF.

The table lists this clonotype with many counts. This chain connects TRBV4-2 to TRBJ2-7; 7 bases map to TRBD1. V was clipped by 3 bases and J by 1 base; unmatched bases: 3. Germline assignment: CDR1 LGHNA and CDR2 YNFKEQ. The length of the CDR3 is 14 residues. The CDR3 region is CASSQGDSSYEQYF. In nucleotides, the CDR3 is TGTGCCAGCAGCCAGGGGGACAGTTCCTACGAGCAGTACTTC.

This clonotype occurred a few times. The chain combines TRBV12-3 or TRBV12-4 with TRBJ2-5; D tentatively fits TRBD1 or TRBD2 (5 bases each). Trimming pared 2 bases from V and 4 bases from J, leaving 8 bases between. CDR3 length: 13 residues. CDR3 sequence: CASSLRGAETQYF. The CDR3 DNA sequence: TGTGCCAGCAGTTTAAGGGGAGCAGAGACCCAGTACTTC.

This clonotype was seen at least ten times. The J gene is TRBJ2-7, the V gene TRBV10-3; D ambiguous. Trimming removed 8 bases from V and 1 base from J, with 6 bases in between. Germline values: CDR1 ENHRY, CDR2 SYGVKD. The CDR3 has 11 residues. This CDR3 is CAISSSYEQYF. DNA of the CDR3: TGTGCCATCTCTTCATCCTACGAGCAGTACTTC.

The chain couples TRBV30 to TRBJ2-5; D perhaps matches TRBD2 (6 bases). Germline assignment: CDR1 GTSNPN and CDR2 SVGIG (reference sequence). V lost 4 bases, J lost 5 bases, and 11 bases lay in between. The CDR3 sequence is 12 residues long. CDR3 coding DNA: TGTGCCTGGACCCCCGGAGGGGAGACCCAGTACTTC. As protein: CAWTPGGETQYF.

This clonotype was detected many times. This chain links TRBV2 with TRBJ2-7, with 9 bases that match TRBD1. There are 15 residues in the CDR3. V was clipped by 2 bases and J by 5 bases; unmatched bases: 7. Germline-derived CDR1 and CDR2 are SNHLY and FYNNEI. The DNA for the CDR3 is TGTGCCAGCAGTGAATTGGGGACAGGGTATAACGAGCAGTACTTC. Translation gives CASSELGTGYNEQYF.

There are many counts of this clonotype. The chain recombines TRBV7-8 with TRBJ2-7; TRBD1 or TRBD2 may be the D gene (5 bases each). CDR3 length equals 15 residues. Trimming removed 2 bases from V and 4 bases from J, with 15 bases in between. Looked up from germline, CDR1 is SGHVS and CDR2 is FQNEAQ. In DNA, the CDR3 is TGTGCCAGCAGCTTAAGGGGCACGGGATTATACGAGCAGTACTTC. Translation: CASSLRGTGLYEQYF.

V and J are TRBV28 and TRBJ2-5; 7 nucleotides agree with TRBD1. There are 15 residues in the CDR3. V trimming: 4 bases; J trimming: 4 bases; junction bases outside the gene matches: 9. The germline gives CDR1 MDHEN, CDR2 SYDVKM. DNA for the CDR3: TGTGCCAGCAGTTCAAAGACAGGGATTATAGAGACCCAGTACTTC. Residues: CASSSKTGIIETQYF.

This clonotype appeared many times. The genes are TRBV3-1 and TRBJ2-7; 8 nucleotides line up with TRBD2. Germline CDR1 is LGHDT and CDR2 is YNNKEL (reference sequence). The length of the CDR3 is 15 residues. Trimming removed 1 base from V and 9 bases from J; junction bases left unmatched: 11. The DNA for the CDR3 is TGTGCCAGCAGCCAAGGGGCTAGCGGGCATTTAAGGCAGTACTTC. It translates to CASSQGASGHLRQYF.

This rearrangement joins TRBV6-1 to TRBJ2-7, with 7 bases that match TRBD2. The V and J ends lost 6 bases and 3 bases, in that order; junction bases with no gene match: 5. The CDR3 is 13 residues long. Germline-derived CDR1 and CDR2 are MNHNS and SASEGT. CDR3 bases: TGTGCCAGCAGCGGAGCGGGAAGCTACGAGCAGTACTTC. This codes for CASSGAGSYEQYF.

In its sample, this clonotype was seen many times. The chain is built from TRBV10-3 and TRBJ2-5; 10 bases agree with TRBD2. V trimming: 8 bases; J trimming: 5 bases; junction bases outside the gene matches: 8. The germline V gene has CDR1 ENHRY and CDR2 SYGVKD. The CDR3 is made up of 14 amino acids. The CDR3 DNA reads as TGTGCCATCGGGAGCGGGAGGGCCCGGGAGACCCAGTACTTC. Translating it yields CAIGSGRARETQYF.

This rearrangement joins TRBV12-5 to TRBJ2-2; 8 nucleotides match TRBD1. Germline V CDR1 and CDR2: LGHNT, FRNRAP. The CDR3 covers 15 residues. V was clipped by 6 bases and J by 4 bases; unmatched bases: 7. Here the CDR3 reads CASGQGAASTGELFF. In DNA form, the CDR3 reads TGTGCTAGTGGCCAGGGGGCAGCTTCCACCGGGGAGCTGTTTTTT.

This clonotype was observed at least ten times. The CDR3, as DNA: TGTGCCAGCTCCCGGACACCGAACACCGGGGAGCTGTTTTTT. It yields the protein CASSRTPNTGELFF. The rearrangement joins TRBV6-2 or TRBV6-3 to TRBJ2-2; D may be TRBD1 (5 bases). V lost 8 bases to trimming and J lost 0 bases, with 10 bases between them. The germline gives CDR1 MNHEY, CDR2 SVGEGT. The CDR3 consists of 14 residues.

This chain joins TRBV6-2 or TRBV6-3 and TRBJ2-7, with 7 bases fitting TRBD1. Germline lookup yields CDR1 MNHEY and CDR2 SVGEGT. The V segment lost 7 bases and the J segment 3 bases; nucleotides outside the gene matches: 9. This CDR3 is built from 14 residues. CDR3 region: CASKADRIHYEQYF. The CDR3 bases are TGTGCCAGCAAAGCGGACAGGATCCACTACGAGCAGTACTTC.

This clonotype was recorded at least ten times. The chain has TRBV24-1 and TRBJ2-3, with 7 bases identical to TRBD2. The V and J ends lost 4 bases and 2 bases, in that order; junction bases with no gene match: 8. The CDR3 is made up of 16 amino acids. Germline CDR1 and CDR2: KGHDR and SFDVKD. The CDR3, as DNA: TGTGCCACCAGTGACCCCACCGGGGGGTTCACAGATACGCAGTATTTT. It yields the protein CATSDPTGGFTDTQYF.

This clonotype occurred many times. The rearrangement joins TRBV25-1 to TRBJ2-7, with 9 bases matching TRBD1. The CDR3 extends over 15 amino acids. Germline V gives CDR1 MGHDK, CDR2 SYGVNS. V shed 2 bases and J 3 bases; nucleotides not matched to a gene: 5. CDR3 residues: CASSEPGQGGYEQYF. The CDR3 nucleotides read TGTGCCAGCAGTGAACCGGGACAGGGTGGCTACGAGCAGTACTTC.

This clonotype was seen many times. DNA of the CDR3: TGCAGTGCTAGGGGCCCGGCAGGGGGGACCGGGGAGCTGTTTTTT. Translation: CSARGPAGGTGELFF. The chain links TRBV20-1 to TRBJ2-2, with a possible D match to TRBD1 (7 bases). This CDR3 is built from 15 residues. Between the trimmed V and J ends, which lost 3 bases and 5 bases, there was a span of 16 bases. Germline V gene lookup returns CDR1 DFQATT and CDR2 SNEGSKA (reference sequence).

J is TRBJ1-6 and V is TRBV24-1; D is undetermined. V was cut by 7 bases and J by 9 bases, with 12 bases left in between. CDR3 length equals 13 residues. CDR1 is KGHDR, CDR2 SFDVKD, per germline. The chain's CDR3 is CATSLRSGSPLHF. The CDR3 DNA is TGTGCCACCAGCCTACGGTCCGGTTCACCCCTCCACTTT.

The chain employs TRBV7-3 and TRBJ1-1; maybe TRBD1 (5 bases). V lost 5 bases to trimming and J lost 9 bases, with 16 bases between them. CDR3 length equals 13 residues. The germline gives CDR1 SGHTA, CDR2 FQGTGA. CDR3 in amino acids: CASSRRQGDKAFF. The CDR3 coding sequence is TGTGCCAGCAGCCGCCGCCAGGGAGACAAAGCTTTCTTT.